This T cell receptor (beta chain) was profiled in a study of chemoradiotherapy in HPV16-positive cancers. CDR1 SGHDT and CDR2 YYEEEE come from the germline V gene. The V and J ends lost 0 bases and 6 bases respectively, with 4 bases between them. This CDR3 comprises 11 residues. The protocol was immunoSEQ multiplex PCR, while the TCRdb copy is restricted to in-frame clones and leaves out a portion. The top ten hold 3.5% to 5% of the sample, which has 3,000 or so clones, roughly 90% seen once. Specimen: tumor tissue, collected from a patient who underwent chemoradiotherapy. The rearrangement links TRBV5-6 to TRBJ2-7; D unresolved. The TCR was taken from a human donor with HPV-associated anogenital cancer. CDR3 in amino acids: CASSLASEQYF. As DNA, the CDR3 is TGTGCCAGCAGCTTGGCCAGCGAGCAGTACTTC. Using reference TRBV5-6 and TRBJ2-7 for the parts outside the CDR3, the full variable domain is DAGVTQSPTHLIKTRGQQVTLRCSPKSGHDTVSWYQQALGQGPQFIFQYYEEEERQRGNFPDRFSGHQFPNYSSELNVNALLLGDSALYLCASSLASEQYFGPGTRLTVT.